This TCR beta chain was profiled in a study of T-cell reconstitution after alpha-beta-depleted transplantation in children. The CDR3 totals 17 residues. CDR1 is SGHTA and CDR2 is FQGNSA in the germline V gene. V shed 4 bases and J 0 bases; nucleotides not matched to a gene: 6. Preparing the TCRbeta library involved the use of unique molecular identifiers. TCRdb re-analysed the PCR reads in MiXCR, keeping a single row per CDR3 protein. The sample consists of 350,000 to 500,000 distinct CDR3 sequences, roughly 44% of them appearing once. V is TRBV7-2 and J is TRBJ2-6; 7 positions agree with TRBD1. Specimen: PBMCs, collected before TCRalphabeta/CD19-depleted stem cell transplant. This receptor was obtained from a girl aged 2-9 years with aplastic anemia, due to receive a stem cell transplant. CDR3 bases: TGTGCCAGCAGCTATGGTGGGACAGCCTCTGGGGCCAACGTCCTGACTTTC. As protein: CASSYGGTASGANVLTF.